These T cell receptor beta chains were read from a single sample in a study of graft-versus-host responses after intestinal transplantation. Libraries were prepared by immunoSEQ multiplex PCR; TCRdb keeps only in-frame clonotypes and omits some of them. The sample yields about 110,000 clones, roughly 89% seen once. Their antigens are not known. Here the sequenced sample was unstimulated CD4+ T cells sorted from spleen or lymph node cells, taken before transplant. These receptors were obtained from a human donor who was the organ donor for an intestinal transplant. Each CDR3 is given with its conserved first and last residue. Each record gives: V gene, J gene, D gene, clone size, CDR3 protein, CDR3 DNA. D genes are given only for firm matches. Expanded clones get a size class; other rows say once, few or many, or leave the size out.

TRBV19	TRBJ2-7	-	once	CASSRGGSSYEQYF	TGTGCCAGTAGTAGAGGAGGCAGCTCCTACGAGCAGTACTTC
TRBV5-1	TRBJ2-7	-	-	CASSLQGVIGEQYF	TGCGCCAGCAGCTTGCAGGGTGTCATCGGGGAGCAGTACTTC
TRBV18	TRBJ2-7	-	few	CASSLDGPYEQYF	TGTGCCAGCTCACTGGACGGACCCTACGAGCAGTACTTC
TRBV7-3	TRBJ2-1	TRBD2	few	CASSPTASGLYNEQFF	TGTGCCAGCAGCCCGACGGCTAGCGGGCTTTACAATGAGCAGTTCTTC
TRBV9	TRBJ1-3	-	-	CASSVVTGSGNTIYF	TGTGCCAGCAGCGTAGTGACAGGCTCTGGAAACACCATATATTTT
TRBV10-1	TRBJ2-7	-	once	CASSEVSGVLPYEQYF	TGCGCCAGCAGTGAAGTTTCGGGGGTCTTACCCTACGAGCAGTACTTC
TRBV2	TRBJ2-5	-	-	CASSLQGVIQETQYF	TGTGCCAGCAGTCTACAGGGAGTGATCCAAGAGACCCAGTACTTC
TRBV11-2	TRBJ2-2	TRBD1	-	CASISTGVGFAGELFF	TGTGCCAGCATATCCACAGGGGTTGGCTTCGCCGGGGAGCTGTTTTTT
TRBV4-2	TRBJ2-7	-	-	CASSQDSNFGGQEYF	TGTGCCAGCAGCCAAGACAGTAACTTTGGGGGGCAGGAGTACTTC
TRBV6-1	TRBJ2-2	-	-	CASRGHNTGELFF	TGTGCCAGCAGGGGACACAACACCGGGGAGCTGTTTTTT
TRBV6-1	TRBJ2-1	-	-	CASSELGVRRNEQFF	TGTGCCAGCAGTGAATTAGGCGTGCGAAGGAATGAGCAGTTCTTC
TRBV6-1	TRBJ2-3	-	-	CASSEDSRTDTQYF	TGTGCCAGCAGTGAAGACTCAAGGACAGATACGCAGTATTTT
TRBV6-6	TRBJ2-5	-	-	CASSTGWGLETQYF	TGTGCCAGCTCAACAGGGTGGGGTTTGGAGACCCAGTACTTC
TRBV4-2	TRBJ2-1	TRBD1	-	CASSQVRTGTSYNEQFF	TGTGCCAGCAGCCAAGTTCGGACAGGGACCTCCTACAATGAGCAGTTCTTC
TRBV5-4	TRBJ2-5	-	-	CASSLEGETQYF	TGTGCCAGCAGCTTGGAGGGGGAGACCCAGTACTTC
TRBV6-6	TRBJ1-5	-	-	CASSHTGRSNQPQHF	TGTGCCAGCAGTCATACCGGACGGAGCAATCAGCCCCAGCATTTT
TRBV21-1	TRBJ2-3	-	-	CARGTSHLDTQYF	TGTGCCAGGGGGACCTCACACCTGGATACGCAGTATTTT
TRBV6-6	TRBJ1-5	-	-	CASSLRGIGNQPQHF	TGTGCCAGCAGTTTACGGGGGATTGGCAATCAGCCCCAGCATTTT
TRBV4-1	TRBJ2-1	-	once	CASSPLGRGTYNEQFF	TGCGCTAGCAGCCCCCTCGGGCGGGGCACCTACAATGAGCAGTTCTTC
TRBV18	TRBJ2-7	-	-	CASSPAGYEQYF	TGTGCCAGCTCACCCGCCGGCTACGAGCAGTACTTC
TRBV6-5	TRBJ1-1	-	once	CASSLGNRNTEAFF	TGTGCCAGCAGTTTAGGGAACAGGAACACTGAAGCTTTCTTT
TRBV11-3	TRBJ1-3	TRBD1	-	CASSSFGTGAGNTIYF	TGTGCCAGCAGCTCCTTTGGGACAGGAGCTGGAAACACCATATATTTT
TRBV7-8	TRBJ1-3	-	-	CASSLAPGTLSGNTIYF	TGTGCCAGCAGCTTAGCGCCTGGGACTCTCTCTGGAAACACCATATATTTT
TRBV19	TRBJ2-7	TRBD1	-	CASSIDDPGQGPYEQYF	TGTGCCAGTAGTATAGATGATCCGGGACAGGGCCCCTACGAGCAGTACTTC
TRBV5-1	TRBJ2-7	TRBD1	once	CASSTRGTVTYEQYF	TGCGCCAGCAGCACGAGAGGGACAGTCACCTACGAGCAGTACTTC
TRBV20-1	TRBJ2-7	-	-	CSARFSYEQYF	TGCAGTGCTAGGTTCTCCTACGAGCAGTACTTC
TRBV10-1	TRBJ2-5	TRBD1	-	CASSESTGGGLETQYF	TGCGCCAGCAGTGAGTCGACAGGGGGCGGGTTAGAGACCCAGTACTTC
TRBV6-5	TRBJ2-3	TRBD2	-	CASRAGGRGTDTQYF	TGTGCCAGCAGAGCGGGGGGCCGGGGCACAGATACGCAGTATTTT
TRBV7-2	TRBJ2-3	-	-	CASSRARVGGTDTQYF	TGTGCCAGCAGCCGCGCCAGGGTGGGGGGCACAGATACGCAGTATTTT
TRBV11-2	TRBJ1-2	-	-	CASSPTGVLGYTF	TGTGCCAGCAGCCCGACGGGGGTCCTTGGCTACACCTTC
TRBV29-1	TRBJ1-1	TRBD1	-	CSVRRNRGLSTEAFF	TGCAGCGTGAGGCGCAACAGGGGGCTGAGCACTGAAGCTTTCTTT
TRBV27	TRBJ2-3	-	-	CASSSAGPPADTQYF	TGTGCCAGCAGTTCTGCGGGACCCCCTGCAGATACGCAGTATTTT
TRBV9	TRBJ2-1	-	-	CASSLQGDEQFF	TGTGCCAGCAGCCTACAGGGTGATGAGCAGTTCTTC
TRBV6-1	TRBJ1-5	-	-	CASRGLSNQPQHF	TGTGCCAGCAGGGGGCTTAGCAATCAGCCCCAGCATTTT
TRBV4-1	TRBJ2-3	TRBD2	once	CASSQVKIAVAGFGTDTQYF	TGCGCCAGCAGCCAAGTAAAAATTGCGGTAGCGGGGTTTGGCACAGATACGCAGTATTTT
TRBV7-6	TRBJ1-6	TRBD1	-	CASSQGVSNSPLHF	TGTGCCAGCAGCCAGGGGGTGTCCAATTCACCCCTCCACTTT
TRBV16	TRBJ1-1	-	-	CASSQSVGTGNTEAFF	TGTGCCAGCAGCCAATCCGTAGGCACGGGGAACACTGAAGCTTTCTTT
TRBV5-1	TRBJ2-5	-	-	CASSLAGVKQETQYF	TGCGCCAGCAGCTTGGCAGGTGTTAAACAAGAGACCCAGTACTTC
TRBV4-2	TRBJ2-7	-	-	CASSQGVVAGKTYEQYF	TGTGCCAGCAGCCAAGGGGTCGTCGCGGGGAAAACCTACGAGCAGTACTTC
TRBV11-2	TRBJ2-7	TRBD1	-	CASSPIQGAYEQYF	TGTGCCAGCAGCCCGATACAGGGGGCATACGAGCAGTACTTC
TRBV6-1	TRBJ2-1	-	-	CASRPGTTRYNEQFF	TGTGCCAGCAGGCCTGGGACAACCAGGTACAATGAGCAGTTCTTC
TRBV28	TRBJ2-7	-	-	CASRAQGYEQYF	TGTGCCAGCAGGGCTCAGGGGTACGAGCAGTACTTC
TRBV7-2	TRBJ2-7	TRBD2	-	CASSWTSGTYEQYF	TGTGCCAGCAGCTGGACTAGCGGTACCTACGAGCAGTACTTC
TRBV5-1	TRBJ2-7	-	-	CASSQTRRGLDRNEQYF	TGCGCCAGCAGTCAAACAAGGCGGGGGCTTGATAGAAACGAGCAGTACTTC
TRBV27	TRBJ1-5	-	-	CASSLSGGARVGQPQHF	TGTGCCAGCAGTTTATCGGGGGGGGCGCGGGTAGGGCAGCCCCAGCATTTT
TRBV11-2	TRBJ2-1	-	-	CASSSPQLSSYNEQFF	TGTGCCAGCAGCTCACCACAGCTGAGCTCCTACAATGAGCAGTTCTTC
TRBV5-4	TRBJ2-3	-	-	CASSRTSTDTQYF	TGTGCCAGCAGCAGGACTAGCACAGATACGCAGTATTTT
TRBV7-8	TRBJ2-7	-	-	CASTTRGEQYF	TGTGCCAGCACCACCCGGGGAGAGCAGTACTTC
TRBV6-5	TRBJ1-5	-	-	CASSQTRQGNQPQHF	TGTGCCAGCAGCCAGACCCGACAGGGCAATCAGCCCCAGCATTTT